This TCR beta chain was retrieved from a study of blood T cell repertoires in COVID-19. TCRdb's copy holds only in-frame clones and misses some; the assay was immunoSEQ multiplex PCR. The repertoire holds around 81,000 clones, with 88% as singletons. The CDR3 spans 13 residues. Germline values: CDR1 WNHNN, CDR2 SYGVQD (reference sequence). V trimming: 4 bases; J trimming: 3 bases; junction bases outside the gene matches: 2. The sequence was obtained from a man aged 70 or older with acute or convalescent COVID-19. Sequenced sample: peripheral blood. The chain is built from TRBV10-1 and TRBJ1-2, with TRBD1 identical over 7 bases. CDR3 sequence: CASSVDRDYGYTF. CDR3 DNA sequence: TGCGCCAGCAGTGTTGACAGGGACTATGGCTACACCTTC.